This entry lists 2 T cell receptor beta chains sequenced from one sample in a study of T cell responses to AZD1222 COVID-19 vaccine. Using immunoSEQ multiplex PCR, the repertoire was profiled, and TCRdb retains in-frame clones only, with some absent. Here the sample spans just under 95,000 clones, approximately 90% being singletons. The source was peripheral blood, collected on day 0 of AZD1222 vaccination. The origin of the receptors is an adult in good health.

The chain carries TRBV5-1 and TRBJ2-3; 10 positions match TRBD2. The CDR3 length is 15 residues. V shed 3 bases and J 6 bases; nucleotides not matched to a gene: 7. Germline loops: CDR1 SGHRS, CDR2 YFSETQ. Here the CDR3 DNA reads TGCGCCAGCAGCTCAACTAGCGGGGCCTTGGATACGCAGTATTTT. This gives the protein CASSSTSGALDTQYF.

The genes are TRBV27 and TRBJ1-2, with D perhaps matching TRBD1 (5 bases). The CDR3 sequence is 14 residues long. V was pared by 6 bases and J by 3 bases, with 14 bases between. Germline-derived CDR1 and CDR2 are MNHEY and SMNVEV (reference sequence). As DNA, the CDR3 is TGTGCCAGCAGGCCTTGGGACGGGGACTATGGCTACACCTTC. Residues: CASRPWDGDYGYTF.